What follows is one T cell receptor beta chain and its context. The antigen remains undetermined. This record belongs to a study of OX40 agonist ivuxolimab in advanced cancers. Across the whole study: Patients were dosed with the agonistic anti-OX40 (CD134) antibody ivuxolimab.

Findings of the study overall: Compared with CD4+, CD8+ T cells on average had more expanded clones. With doses of 0.1 to 3.0 mg/kg, CD4+ and CD8+ blood T cells had undergone clonal expansion by week 6. In the expanded peripheral T cells, antigen specificity was never determined.

This CDR3 comprises 13 residues. Trimming cost V 0 bases and J 10 bases, with 7 bases left between them. CDR1 and CDR2 from the germline V gene are SGHNT and YENEEA. Method: immunoSEQ multiplex PCR; TCRdb's copy keeps in-frame clones and lacks some. The data show roughly 140,000 clones, 94% seen once. This clonotype originated in an adult with an advanced solid tumor such as melanoma, head and neck, liver or kidney cancer. This sample comprised CD4+ or CD8+ T cells sorted from blood, obtained in a trial of the OX40 agonist ivuxolimab. The rearrangement links TRBV11-3 to TRBJ1-6; D is unresolved. CDR3 coding DNA: TGTGCCAGCAGCTTAGATAACGGGTCACCCCTCCACTTT. Its translation: CASSLDNGSPLHF. Drawing the rest from reference TRBV11-3 and TRBJ1-6, the complete variable domain is EAGVVQSPRYKIIEKKQPVAFWCNPISGHNTLYWYLQNLGQGPELLIRYENEEAVDDSQLPKDRFSAERLKGVDSTLKIQPAELGDSAVYLCASSLDNGSPLHFGNGTRLTVT.